The 7 T cell receptor beta chains in this list originate from one sample, sequenced in a study of T-cell memory formation after mild COVID-19. Via MiXCR, TCRdb re-called the 5' RACE reads, giving one row per CDR3 protein. The sample comprises about 260,000 distinct CDR3 sequences, 7% to 10% of which are singletons, and roughly 22% rests with the top ten. Sequencing was performed on PBMCs or a T cell subset sorted from them (not recorded which). The receptor source for this set is a man between 18 and 35 years old who had mild COVID-19 (a few samples of this study predate the infection). Cell type and time point are not known.

The table lists this clonotype with many counts. V and J are TRBV6-2 or TRBV6-3 and TRBJ1-2, with D possibly TRBD1 on 5 matching bases. The germline V gene encodes CDR1 MNHEY and CDR2 SVGEGT. Trimming stripped 2 bases from V and 4 bases from J, with 11 bases between. This CDR3 has 14 amino acids. CDR3 residues: CASSYPGTVYGYTF. In nucleotides, the CDR3 is TGTGCCAGCAGTTACCCCGGGACTGTCTATGGCTACACCTTC.

The rearrangement links TRBV3-1 to TRBJ2-5, with 12 bases lining up with TRBD2. The trim removed 5 bases at V and 5 bases at J, leaving 9 bases unmatched. The germline gives CDR1 LGHDT, CDR2 YNNKEL (reference sequence). The CDR3 covers 16 residues. The CDR3 region is CASSAPGLAGYETQYF. The CDR3 bases are TGTGCCAGCAGCGCCCCGGGACTAGCGGGTTATGAGACCCAGTACTTC.

This clonotype was seen more than once but under ten times. The gene calls are TRBV27 and TRBJ1-1, with TRBD1 identical over 9 bases. The CDR3 has 16 residues. J was trimmed by 3 bases and V by 6 bases; bases with no gene match: 11. Germline V gives CDR1 MNHEY, CDR2 SMNVEV (reference sequence). For the CDR3, the DNA is TGTGCCAGCAGCCTCCGGGACAGGGTTCGAGACACTGAAGCTTTCTTT. Amino acids: CASSLRDRVRDTEAFF.

The CDR3 loop is CASSRQGAYNEQFF. CDR3 DNA sequence: TGTGCCAGTAGTAGGCAGGGAGCCTACAATGAGCAGTTCTTC. The rearrangement uses TRBV19 and TRBJ2-1, with D perhaps assigned TRBD1 or TRBD2 (5 bases each). From germline, CDR1 is LNHDA and CDR2 SQIVND (reference sequence). The length of the CDR3 is 14 residues. Trimming pared 4 bases from V and 2 bases from J, leaving 9 bases between. The variable domain in full, completed from reference TRBV19 and TRBJ2-1, reads DGGITQSPKYLFRKEGQNVTLSCEQNLNHDAMYWYRQDPGQGLRLIYYSQIVNDFQKGDIAEGYSVSREKKESFPLTVTSAQKNPTAFYLCASSRQGAYNEQFFGPGTRLTVL.

J is TRBJ1-1 and V is TRBV12-3 or TRBV12-4; D remains unclear. Trimming took 7 bases from V and 5 from J, leaving 17 bases between them. The CDR3 sequence is 14 residues long. The DNA for the CDR3 is TGTGCCAGCACCCCTGCAGGACCGGGGACTGAAGCTTTCTTT. Encoded protein: CASTPAGPGTEAFF.

The rearrangement joins TRBV2 to TRBJ1-3; tentative D call: TRBD1 (6 bases). Trimming stripped 6 bases from V and 0 bases from J, with 9 bases between. Germline assignment: CDR1 SNHLY and CDR2 FYNNEI. The CDR3 length is 14 residues. The CDR3 region has the DNA TGTGCCAGCAGCGACAGGATCTCTGGAAACACCATATATTTT. Translated, it gives CASSDRISGNTIYF. The whole variable domain, filled in from reference TRBV2 and TRBJ1-3, reads EPEVTQTPSHQVTQMGQEVILRCVPISNHLYFYWYRQILGQKVEFLVSFYNNEISEKSEIFDDQFSVERPDGSNFTLKIRSTKLEDSAMYFCASSDRISGNTIYFGEGSWLTVV.

The chain is built from TRBV5-1 and TRBJ2-3, with 8 bases lining up with TRBD1. The germline V gene has CDR1 SGHRS and CDR2 YFSETQ. This CDR3 region has 16 residues. After removal of 3 bases from V and 1 base from J, the junction contained 7 bases not matched to a gene. CDR3 residues: CASSSTGARGTDTQYF. The CDR3 nucleotides read TGCGCCAGCAGCTCGACAGGGGCTAGGGGCACAGATACGCAGTATTTT.